The rows below give T cell receptor beta chains drawn from one sample of a study of OX40 agonist ivuxolimab in advanced cancers. The protocol was immunoSEQ multiplex PCR, while the TCRdb copy is restricted to in-frame clones and leaves out a portion. The repertoire includes around 20,000 clones, approximately 86% of them detected once, and around a quarter sits in the top ten. The sample was CD4+ or CD8+ T cells sorted from blood, taken in a trial of the OX40 agonist ivuxolimab. All receptors come from an adult with an advanced solid tumor such as melanoma, head and neck, liver or kidney cancer. CDR3s include the opening cysteine and the closing phenylalanine or tryptophan. D genes are given only for firm matches. The size of a clone is reported for some rows only, either as once, few or many, or as a class for expanded clones.

D gene	V gene	clone size	J gene	CDR3 DNA	CDR3 protein
-	TRBV6-5	-	TRBJ1-2	TGTGCCAGCAGTGAGGGGCATAACTATGGCTACACCTTC	CASSEGHNYGYTF
TRBD2	TRBV27	-	TRBJ2-1	TGTGCCAGCAGACTAGCGGGAGGGCGTGAGCAGTTCTTC	CASRLAGGREQFF
-	TRBV7-6	-	TRBJ2-2	TGTGCCAGCAGCTTAGAGTTATTATTCACCGGGGAGCTGTTTTTT	CASSLELLFTGELFF
-	TRBV2	-	TRBJ1-2	TGTGCCATTCCGGGGGACGGAGTCAACTATGGCTACACCTTC	CAIPGDGVNYGYTF
-	TRBV7-9	-	TRBJ1-3	TGTGCCAGCAGCCAAGACATTTCTGGAAACACCATATATTTT	CASSQDISGNTIYF
-	TRBV10-1	-	TRBJ2-3	TGCGCCAGCAGTGACTATCAGTTTGGCACAGATACGCAGTATTTT	CASSDYQFGTDTQYF
-	TRBV4-1	-	TRBJ2-1	TGCGCCAGCAGCCAAGATCAAAGACTTTCAATGAGTCAGTTCTTC	CASSQDQRLSMSQFF
-	TRBV6-6	-	TRBJ1-4	TGTGCCAGCAGTCCAGGGTGGGGGGCAAATAATGAAAAACTGTTTTTT	CASSPGWGANNEKLFF
-	TRBV5-6	-	TRBJ2-3	TGTGCCAGCAGCTTACCCACAGATACGCAGTATTTT	CASSLPTDTQYF
-	TRBV27	once	TRBJ2-5	TGTGCCAGCAGTTTATCCGGGGGGCGCTTGGAGACCCAGTACTTC	CASSLSGGRLETQYF
TRBD1	TRBV19	-	TRBJ2-7	TGTGCCAGTAGTGCCGGGACAGGGACCTACGAGCAGTACTTC	CASSAGTGTYEQYF
-	TRBV30	few	TRBJ1-3	TGTGCCTGGACCCGGGGGTTATCGGGAAACACCATATATTTT	CAWTRGLSGNTIYF
-	TRBV14	-	TRBJ2-1	TGTGCCAGCAGCCGGATGCAGGGCAGTCTCTACAATGAGCAGTTCTTC	CASSRMQGSLYNEQFF
-	TRBV2	-	TRBJ2-7	TGTGCCAGCAGTGGGGGACCTTCACCCCTCTACGAGCAGTACTTC	CASSGGPSPLYEQYF
-	TRBV7-6	-	TRBJ2-2	TGTGCCAGCAGCTTTACAGGCACCGGGGAGCTGTTTTTT	CASSFTGTGELFF
TRBD1	TRBV7-9	-	TRBJ1-1	TGTGCCAGCAGCTTACCGGGACAGCGAAGAGAAGCTTTCTTT	CASSLPGQRREAFF
-	TRBV10-2	-	TRBJ2-2	TGCGCCAGCAGTGAGGGGACCCATAACACCGGGGAGCTGTTTTTT	CASSEGTHNTGELFF
TRBD1	TRBV15	-	TRBJ2-3	TGTGCCACCAGCAGAGATCCCCCGGGACAGGGTGCAGATACGCAGTATTTT	CATSRDPPGQGADTQYF
-	TRBV18	-	TRBJ2-7	TGTGCCAGCTCACCACCGGACAGTTACTACGAGCAGTACTTC	CASSPPDSYYEQYF
TRBD1	TRBV19	medium-sized	TRBJ1-1	TGTGCCAGTAGTCAGGGGGCGGACACTGAAGCTTTCTTT	CASSQGADTEAFF
-	TRBV28	once	TRBJ1-5	TGTGCCAGCAGTTTAGGGCAGGGTATAAGCAATCAGCCCCAGCATTTT	CASSLGQGISNQPQHF
-	TRBV6-5	-	TRBJ2-7	TGCGCCAGCAGTGAAATTTTTGTCGGCGAGCAGTACTTC	CASSEIFVGEQYF
-	TRBV4-1	-	TRBJ2-2	TGCGCCAGCAGCCAAGAGGCTACAACCGGGGAGCTGTTTTTT	CASSQEATTGELFF
-	TRBV6-1	-	TRBJ2-4	TGTGCCAGCAGTGTGGCAGTGGATGGCAAAAACATTCAGTACTTC	CASSVAVDGKNIQYF
-	TRBV6-4	few	TRBJ2-2	TGTGCCAGCAGTGAGGGACACACCGGGGAGCTGTTTTTT	CASSEGHTGELFF
-	TRBV27	-	TRBJ2-7	TGTGCCAGCAGTTACTCGGCTAGCTCCTACGAGCAGTACTTC	CASSYSASSYEQYF
TRBD1	TRBV27	-	TRBJ2-1	TGTGCCAGCAGGGACAGGTCCTACAATGAGCAGTTCTTC	CASRDRSYNEQFF
TRBD1	TRBV6-5	-	TRBJ2-5	TGTGCCAGCAGTTACGGGAGACAGGGGGCTTTGGAGACCCAGTACTTC	CASSYGRQGALETQYF
TRBD2	TRBV29-1	-	TRBJ2-3	TGCAGCGTTGTCCCTAGCGGGTCTAGCACAGATACGCAGTATTTT	CSVVPSGSSTDTQYF
TRBD2	TRBV29-1	-	TRBJ2-1	TGCAGCGTTCGAGGACTAGCGGGATCCTACAATGAGCAGTTCTTC	CSVRGLAGSYNEQFF
TRBD2	TRBV7-3	-	TRBJ2-2	TGTGCCAGCAGCTTAAGGGGACTAGCGGAAAAAGGGGATTCGACCGGGGAGCTGTTTTTT	CASSLRGLAEKGDSTGELFF
TRBD1	TRBV27	-	TRBJ2-3	TGTGCCAGCAGTTTATCCCCCCGGACAGGGATCGCCGGAGATACGCAGTATTTT	CASSLSPRTGIAGDTQYF
-	TRBV13	-	TRBJ1-5	TGTGCCAGCAGCACCCGGGACTCCGGGCGCAATCAGCCCCAGCATTTT	CASSTRDSGRNQPQHF
-	TRBV28	-	TRBJ2-7	TGTGCCAGCAGTTTTAGTCCCCAGTCCTTTATGGGGGAGCAGTACTTC	CASSFSPQSFMGEQYF
TRBD1	TRBV4-3	-	TRBJ1-6	TGCGCCAGCAGCCAAGGACCGGGACAGGGATTTCAGAATTCACCCCTCCACTTT	CASSQGPGQGFQNSPLHF